Listed here are 2 T cell receptor beta chains from one sample, sequenced in a study of technical replicates of blood from several donors. The data were produced by immunoSEQ multiplex PCR, yet TCRdb's version contains in-frame clones alone and is incomplete. The sample records 85,000 to 100,000 clones, around 95% being singletons. The sequencing input was T cells isolated from PBMCs. Receptor source: a human donor in good health.

The chain recombines TRBV7-9 with TRBJ1-1; D uncertain. The CDR3 has 12 residues. Germline V CDR1 and CDR2: SEHNR, FQNEAQ (reference sequence). Trimming removed 4 bases from V and 3 bases from J, with 6 bases in between. The CDR3 DNA reads as TGTGCCAGCAGCTCGGGGTACACTGAAGCTTTCTTT. Its protein is CASSSGYTEAFF.

This chain joins TRBV6-5 and TRBJ2-5; possible D gene TRBD2, 6 bases. The V end was cut by 2 bases, the J end by 5 bases, with 15 bases between. This CDR3 is built from 15 residues. In germline, CDR1 is MNHEY, CDR2 SVGAGI. CDR3 amino acids: CASSYGSGEGETQYF. The CDR3 region has the DNA TGTGCCAGCAGTTACGGGTCGGGAGAGGGCGAGACCCAGTACTTC.